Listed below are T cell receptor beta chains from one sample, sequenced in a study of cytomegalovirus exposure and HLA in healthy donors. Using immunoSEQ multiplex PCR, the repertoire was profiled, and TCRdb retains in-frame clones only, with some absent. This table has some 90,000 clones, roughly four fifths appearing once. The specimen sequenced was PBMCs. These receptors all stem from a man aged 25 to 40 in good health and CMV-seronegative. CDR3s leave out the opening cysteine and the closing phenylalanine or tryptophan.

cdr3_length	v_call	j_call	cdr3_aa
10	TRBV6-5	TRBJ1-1	ASRSGTGEAF
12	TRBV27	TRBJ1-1	ASSLAAGGFRAF
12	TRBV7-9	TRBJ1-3	ASSLQGSGNTIY
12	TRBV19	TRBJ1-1	ASAPGQLNTEAF
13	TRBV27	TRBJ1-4	ASSWQGATNEKLF
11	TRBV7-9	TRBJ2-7	ASSLQGRGEQY
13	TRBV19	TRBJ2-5	ASSILAGFQETQY
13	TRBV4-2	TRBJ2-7	ASSQVSGNSYEQY
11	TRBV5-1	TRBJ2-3	ASSPVNTDTQY
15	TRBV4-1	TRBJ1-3	ASSQPAGSFSGNTIY
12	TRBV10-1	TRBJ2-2	ASSELRGTGELF
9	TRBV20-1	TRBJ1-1	SASRGSEAF
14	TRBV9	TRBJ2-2	ASSAGQNTNTGELF
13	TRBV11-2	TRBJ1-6	ASSLVPQGNSPLH
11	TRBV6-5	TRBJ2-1	ASSPGGGNEQF
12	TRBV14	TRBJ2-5	ASSQELIGETQY
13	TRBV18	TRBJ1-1	ASSQRQGEAAEAF
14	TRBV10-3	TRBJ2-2	AISESRAKDTGELF
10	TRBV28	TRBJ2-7	ASRDYSYEQY
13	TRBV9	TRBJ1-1	ASSGFTGVDTEAF
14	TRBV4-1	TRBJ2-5	ASSRISGPRGETQY
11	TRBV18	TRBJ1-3	ASSPNSGNTIY
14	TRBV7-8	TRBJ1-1	ASSSLGAALNTEAF
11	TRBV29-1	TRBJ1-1	TMQAGPGTEAF
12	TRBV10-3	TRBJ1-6	AISADRESSPLH
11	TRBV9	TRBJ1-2	ASSEQDNYGYT
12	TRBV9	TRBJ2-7	ASSAWTGGAEQY
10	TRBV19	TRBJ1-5	ASSFIGQPQH